These 9 T cell receptor beta chains share one sample of origin, sequenced in a study of shared clonotypes between healthy human individuals. Naive CD8 cells, CD45RO-negative and positively selected for CCR7, excluded terminally differentiated effector memory CD45RA+ cells. Data came from immunoSEQ multiplex PCR; TCRdb stores just in-frame clones and leaves some out. Among 1.5 million to 2.5 million clones listed, about 95% were seen once. The sequenced sample was naive CD8+ T cells sorted from blood. The source is a man in his late teens or twenties in good health.

The rearrangement uses TRBV9 and TRBJ2-1, with D possibly being TRBD1 or TRBD2 (5 bases each). The CDR3 consists of 18 residues. V dropped 0 bases and J dropped 3 bases, with 19 bases sitting between them. Looked up from germline, CDR1 is SGDLS and CDR2 is YYNGEE. CDR3 DNA: TGTGCCAGCAGCGTAGCGGCAGGGAGCAATTTTGTCTACAATGAGCAGTTCTTC. This gives the protein CASSVAAGSNFVYNEQFF.

This chain joins TRBV2 and TRBJ2-7; D is uncertain. V lost 7 bases to trimming and J lost 0 bases, with 13 bases between them. The CDR3 spans 14 residues. In germline, CDR1 is SNHLY, CDR2 FYNNEI. The CDR3 DNA sequence: TGTGCCAGCACCCCAAGGGATAACTCCTACGAGCAGTACTTC. Translating it yields CASTPRDNSYEQYF.

For this clone: This sample also contains other DNA sequences that code for the same CDR3. J is TRBJ2-7 and V is TRBV19; no clear D. The CDR3 consists of 13 residues. Trimming took 1 base from V and 2 from J, leaving 6 bases between them. Germline V gene lookup returns CDR1 LNHDA and CDR2 SQIVND (reference sequence). CDR3 coding DNA: TGTGCCAGTAGTATAGGAGGCACCTACGAGCAGTACTTC. It yields the protein CASSIGGTYEQYF. Based on the CDR3 plus reference TRBV19 and TRBJ2-7, the full variable domain is DGGITQSPKYLFRKEGQNVTLSCEQNLNHDAMYWYRQDPGQGLRLIYYSQIVNDFQKGDIAEGYSVSREKKESFPLTVTSAQKNPTAFYLCASSIGGTYEQYFGPGTRLTVT.

In its sample, this clone was seen once. V and J are TRBV7-9 and TRBJ2-3; D is perhaps TRBD1 or TRBD2 (5 bases each). Trimming removed 5 bases from V and 5 bases from J, with 20 bases in between. CDR1 is SEHNR and CDR2 is FQNEAQ in the germline V gene (reference sequence). The CDR3 sequence is 16 residues long. CDR3 residues: CASSGPGFEGIDTQYF. The CDR3 DNA reads TGTGCCAGCAGCGGACCGGGCTTTGAGGGGATAGATACGCAGTATTTT.

CDR3 in DNA: TGTGCCAGCAGCGGATTTGGACAGGGGGACAGTGGCTATGGCTACACCTTC. Protein: CASSGFGQGDSGYGYTF. V gene TRBV13 combines with J gene TRBJ1-2, with TRBD1 identical over 10 bases. Per germline, CDR1 PRHDT and CDR2 FYEKMQ (reference sequence). Trimming took 5 bases from V and 4 from J; bases not matched to a gene: 13. The CDR3 extends over 17 amino acids.

The chain uses TRBV10-2 and TRBJ2-7; D possibly uses TRBD1 or TRBD2 (5 bases each). Germline values: CDR1 WSHSY, CDR2 SAAADI. V was cut by 4 bases and J by 3 bases, with 13 bases left in between. The CDR3 is 14 residues long. This CDR3 is CASSVLGVDYEQYF. The CDR3 region has the DNA TGCGCCAGCAGTGTATTGGGGGTGGACTACGAGCAGTACTTC.

The V call is TRBV6-1, the J call TRBJ2-7; D is possibly TRBD1 or TRBD2 (5 bases each). CDR1 is MNHNS and CDR2 is SASEGT in the germline V gene. Deletions cut 3 bases from V and 5 bases from J, with 14 bases between. This CDR3 spans 14 amino acids. The CDR3 coding sequence is TGTGCCAGCAGTGAGGTCGGGGCACCCGACGAGCAGTACTTC. Translated: CASSEVGAPDEQYF.

The V and J genes are TRBV12-5 and TRBJ2-5; 7 nucleotides line up with TRBD1. The CDR3 runs 14 residues. Trimming removed 5 bases from V and 5 bases from J; junction bases left unmatched: 8. Germline V gene lookup returns CDR1 LGHNT and CDR2 FRNRAP. CDR3 residues: CASGLGGEGETQYF. The DNA for the CDR3 is TGTGCTAGTGGTCTAGGGGGCGAAGGGGAGACCCAGTACTTC.

The CDR3: CASSTLPAEAFF. The CDR3 DNA reads as TGTGCCAGCAGCACCCTCCCAGCGGAAGCTTTCTTT. V usage is TRBV7-9 and J usage is TRBJ1-1, with unresolved D. V lost 5 bases to trimming and J lost 8 bases, with 12 bases between them. The length of the CDR3 is 12 residues. Germline loops: CDR1 SEHNR, CDR2 FQNEAQ (reference sequence).